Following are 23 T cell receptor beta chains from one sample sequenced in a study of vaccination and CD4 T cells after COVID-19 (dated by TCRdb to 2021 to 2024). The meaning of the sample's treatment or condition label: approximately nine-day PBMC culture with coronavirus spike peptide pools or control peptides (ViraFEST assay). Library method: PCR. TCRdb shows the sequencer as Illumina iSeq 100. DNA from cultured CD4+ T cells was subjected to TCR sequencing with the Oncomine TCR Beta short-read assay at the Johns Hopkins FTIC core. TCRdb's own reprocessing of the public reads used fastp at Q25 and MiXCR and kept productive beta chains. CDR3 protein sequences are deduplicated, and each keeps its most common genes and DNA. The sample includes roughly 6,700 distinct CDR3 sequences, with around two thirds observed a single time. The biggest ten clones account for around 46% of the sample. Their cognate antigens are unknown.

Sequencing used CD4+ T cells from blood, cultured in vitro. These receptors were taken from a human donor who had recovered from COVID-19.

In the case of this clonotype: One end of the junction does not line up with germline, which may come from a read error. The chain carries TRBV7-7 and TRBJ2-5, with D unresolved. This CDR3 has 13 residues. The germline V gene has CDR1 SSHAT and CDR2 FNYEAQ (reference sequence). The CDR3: CASSLGWQETQYF. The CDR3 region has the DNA TGTGCTAGCAGCTTAGGTTGGCAAGAGACCCAGTACTTC.

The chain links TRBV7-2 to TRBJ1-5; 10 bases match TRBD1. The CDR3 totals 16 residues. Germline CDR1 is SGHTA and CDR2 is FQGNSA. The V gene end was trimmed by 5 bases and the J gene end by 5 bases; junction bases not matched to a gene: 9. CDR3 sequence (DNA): TGTGCCAGCAGCCGACAGGGGACAGGGGATTATCAGCCCCAGCATTTT. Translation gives CASSRQGTGDYQPQHF.

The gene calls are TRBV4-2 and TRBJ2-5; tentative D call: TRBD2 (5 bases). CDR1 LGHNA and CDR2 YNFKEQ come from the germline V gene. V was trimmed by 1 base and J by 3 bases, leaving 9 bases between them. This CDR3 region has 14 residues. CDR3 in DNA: TGTGCCAGCAGCCAAGGGACTGCGAAAGAGACCCAGTACTTC. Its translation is CASSQGTAKETQYF.

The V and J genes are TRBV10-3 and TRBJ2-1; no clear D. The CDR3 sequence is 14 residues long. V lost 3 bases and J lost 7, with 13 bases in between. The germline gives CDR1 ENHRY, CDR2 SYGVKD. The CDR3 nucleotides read TGTGCCATCAGTGAACTCTCCGCAACGAATGAGCAGTTCTTC. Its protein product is CAISELSATNEQFF.

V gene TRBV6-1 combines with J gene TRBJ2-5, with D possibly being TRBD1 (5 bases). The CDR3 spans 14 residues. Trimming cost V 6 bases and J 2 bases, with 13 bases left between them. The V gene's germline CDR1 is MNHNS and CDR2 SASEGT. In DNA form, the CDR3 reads TGTGCCAGCAGCCCCGTCGACAGTCAAGAGACCCAGTACTTC. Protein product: CASSPVDSQETQYF.

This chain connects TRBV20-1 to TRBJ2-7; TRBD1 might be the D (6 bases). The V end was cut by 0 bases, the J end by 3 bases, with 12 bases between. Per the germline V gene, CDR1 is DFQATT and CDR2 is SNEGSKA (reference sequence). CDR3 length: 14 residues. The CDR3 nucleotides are TGCAGTGCTAGAGAGGGGCAGGGGTACTACGAGCAGTACTTC. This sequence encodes CSAREGQGYYEQYF.

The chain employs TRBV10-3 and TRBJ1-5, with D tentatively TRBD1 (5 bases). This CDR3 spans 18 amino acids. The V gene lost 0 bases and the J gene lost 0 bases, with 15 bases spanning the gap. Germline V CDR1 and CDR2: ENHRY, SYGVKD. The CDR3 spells CAISESRSARDSNQPQHF. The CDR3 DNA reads TGTGCCATCAGTGAGTCGAGGTCGGCCAGGGATAGCAATCAGCCCCAGCATTTT.

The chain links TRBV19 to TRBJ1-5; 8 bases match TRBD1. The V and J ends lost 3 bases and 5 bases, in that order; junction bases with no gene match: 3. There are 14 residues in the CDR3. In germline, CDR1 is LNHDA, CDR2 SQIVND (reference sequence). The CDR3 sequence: CASSIDRGDQPQHF. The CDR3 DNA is TGTGCCAGTAGTATCGACAGGGGAGATCAGCCCCAGCATTTT.

In nucleotides, the CDR3 is TGCAGTGCCATCAGGGGGCGGTCACCCCTCCACTTT. It encodes CSAIRGRSPLHF. The gene calls are TRBV20-1 and TRBJ1-6, with 8 bases that match TRBD1. The germline V gene encodes CDR1 DFQATT and CDR2 SNEGSKA (reference sequence). The CDR3 is 12 amino acids. With V trimmed by 6 bases and J by 10 bases, 5 bases remained unmatched.

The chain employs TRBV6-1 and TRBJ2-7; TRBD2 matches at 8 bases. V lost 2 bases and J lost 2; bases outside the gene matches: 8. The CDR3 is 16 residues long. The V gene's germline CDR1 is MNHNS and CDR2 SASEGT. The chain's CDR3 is CASSEILTGGAYEQYF. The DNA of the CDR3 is TGTGCCAGCAGTGAAATTTTGACGGGAGGGGCCTACGAGCAGTACTTC.

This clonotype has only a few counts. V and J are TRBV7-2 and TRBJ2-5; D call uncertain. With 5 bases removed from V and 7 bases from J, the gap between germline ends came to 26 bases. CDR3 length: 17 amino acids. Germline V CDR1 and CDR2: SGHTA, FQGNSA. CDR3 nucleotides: TGTGCCAGCAGCCTAGGGATGGTCTCCCGAAGCCGTGGGACCCAGTACTTC. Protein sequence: CASSLGMVSRSRGTQYF.

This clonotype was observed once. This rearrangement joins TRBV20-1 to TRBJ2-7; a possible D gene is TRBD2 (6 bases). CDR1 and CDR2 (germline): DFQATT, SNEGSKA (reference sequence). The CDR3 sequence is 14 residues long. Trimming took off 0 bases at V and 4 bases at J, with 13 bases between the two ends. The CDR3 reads CSARDRRGRYEQYF. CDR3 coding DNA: TGCAGTGCTAGAGATCGGCGGGGACGATACGAGCAGTACTTC.

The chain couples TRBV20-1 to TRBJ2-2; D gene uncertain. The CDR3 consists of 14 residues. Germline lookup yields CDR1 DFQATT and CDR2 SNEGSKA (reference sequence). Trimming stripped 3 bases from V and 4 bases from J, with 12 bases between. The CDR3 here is CSARVPGRTGELFF. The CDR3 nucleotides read TGCAGTGCTAGGGTCCCGGGTCGCACCGGGGAGCTGTTTTTT.

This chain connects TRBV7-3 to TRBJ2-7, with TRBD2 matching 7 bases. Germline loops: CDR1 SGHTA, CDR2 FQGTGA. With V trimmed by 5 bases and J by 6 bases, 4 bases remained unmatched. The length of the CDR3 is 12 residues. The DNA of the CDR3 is TGTGCCAGCAGCAGGGGCGGGGGCGAGCAGTACTTC. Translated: CASSRGGGEQYF.

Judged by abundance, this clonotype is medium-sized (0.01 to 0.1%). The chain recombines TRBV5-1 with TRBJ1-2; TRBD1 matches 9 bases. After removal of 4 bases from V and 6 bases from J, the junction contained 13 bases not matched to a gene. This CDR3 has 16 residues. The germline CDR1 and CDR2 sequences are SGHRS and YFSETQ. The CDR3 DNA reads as TGCGCCAGCAGCCCGGGACAGGGTTACATAGTTGATGGCTACACCTTC. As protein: CASSPGQGYIVDGYTF.

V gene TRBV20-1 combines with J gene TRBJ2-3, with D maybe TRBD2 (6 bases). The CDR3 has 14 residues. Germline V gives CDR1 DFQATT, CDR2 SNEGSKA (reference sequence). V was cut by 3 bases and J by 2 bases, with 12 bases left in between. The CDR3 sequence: CSASSLATTDTQYF. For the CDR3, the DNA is TGCAGTGCTAGTTCGCTAGCGACCACAGATACGCAGTATTTT.

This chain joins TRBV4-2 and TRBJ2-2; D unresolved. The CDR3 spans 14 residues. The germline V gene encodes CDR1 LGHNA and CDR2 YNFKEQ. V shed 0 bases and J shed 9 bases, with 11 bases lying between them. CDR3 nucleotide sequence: TGTGCCAGCAGCCAAGATATGGAGCCCCGGGAGCTGTTTTTT. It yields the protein CASSQDMEPRELFF.

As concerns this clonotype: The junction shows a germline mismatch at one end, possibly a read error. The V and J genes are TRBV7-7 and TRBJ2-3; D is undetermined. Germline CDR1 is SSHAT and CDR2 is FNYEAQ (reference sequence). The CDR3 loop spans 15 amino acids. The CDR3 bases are TGTGCTAGCAGCCCATCTTCCGGGAGCACAGATACGCAGTATTTT. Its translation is CASSPSSGSTDTQYF.

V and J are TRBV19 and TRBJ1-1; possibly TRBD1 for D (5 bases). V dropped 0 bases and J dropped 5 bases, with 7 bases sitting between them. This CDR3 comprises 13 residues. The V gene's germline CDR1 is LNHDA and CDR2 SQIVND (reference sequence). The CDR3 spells CASSIDEGTEAFF. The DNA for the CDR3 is TGTGCCAGTAGTATAGATGAGGGGACTGAAGCTTTCTTT. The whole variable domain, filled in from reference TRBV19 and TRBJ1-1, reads DGGITQSPKYLFRKEGQNVTLSCEQNLNHDAMYWYRQDPGQGLRLIYYSQIVNDFQKGDIAEGYSVSREKKESFPLTVTSAQKNPTAFYLCASSIDEGTEAFFGQGTRLTVV.

The CDR3 is CASSLVETQYF. The CDR3 coding sequence is TGTGCCAGCAGCTTAGTGGAGACCCAGTACTTC. This chain joins TRBV7-6 and TRBJ2-5; D remains ambiguous. Germline V gene sequence: CDR1 SGHVS, CDR2 FNYEAQ. The CDR3 has 11 amino acids. Trimming cost V 1 base and J 5 bases, with 2 bases left between them.

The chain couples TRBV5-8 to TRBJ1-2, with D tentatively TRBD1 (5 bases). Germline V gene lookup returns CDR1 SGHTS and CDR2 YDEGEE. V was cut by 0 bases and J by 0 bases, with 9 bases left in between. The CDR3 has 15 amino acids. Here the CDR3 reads CASSLVRGTNYGYTF. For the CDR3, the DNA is TGTGCCAGCAGCTTGGTCCGGGGCACTAACTATGGCTACACCTTC.

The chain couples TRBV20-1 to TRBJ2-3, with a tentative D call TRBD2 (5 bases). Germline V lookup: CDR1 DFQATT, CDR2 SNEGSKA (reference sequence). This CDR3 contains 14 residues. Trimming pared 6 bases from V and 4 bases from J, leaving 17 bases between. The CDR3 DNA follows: TGCAGTGCCGCGGACTTACGGACCGCAGATACGCAGTATTTT. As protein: CSAADLRTADTQYF.

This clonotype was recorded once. The CDR3 sequence: CSATPDRVKAFF. DNA for the CDR3: TGCAGTGCTACCCCTGACAGGGTAAAAGCTTTCTTT. The rearrangement uses TRBV20-1 and TRBJ1-1, with TRBD1 identical over 7 bases. CDR1 is DFQATT, CDR2 SNEGSKA, per germline (reference sequence). With V trimmed by 4 bases and J by 9 bases, 8 bases remained unmatched. The CDR3 is 12 residues long.